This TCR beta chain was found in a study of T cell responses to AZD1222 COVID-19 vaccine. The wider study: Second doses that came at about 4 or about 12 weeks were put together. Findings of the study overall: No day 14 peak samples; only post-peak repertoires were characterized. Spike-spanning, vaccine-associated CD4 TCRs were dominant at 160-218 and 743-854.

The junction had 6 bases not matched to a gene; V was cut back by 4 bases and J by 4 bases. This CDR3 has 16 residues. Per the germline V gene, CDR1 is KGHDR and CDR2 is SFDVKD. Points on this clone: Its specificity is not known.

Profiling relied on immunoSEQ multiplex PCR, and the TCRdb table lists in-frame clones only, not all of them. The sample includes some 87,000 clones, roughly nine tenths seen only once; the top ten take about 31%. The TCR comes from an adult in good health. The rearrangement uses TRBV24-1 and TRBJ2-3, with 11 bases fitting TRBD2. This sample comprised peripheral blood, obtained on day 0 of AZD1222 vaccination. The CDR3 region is CATSDPTSGKADTQYF. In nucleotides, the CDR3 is TGTGCCACCAGTGACCCGACTAGCGGGAAGGCAGATACGCAGTATTTT.